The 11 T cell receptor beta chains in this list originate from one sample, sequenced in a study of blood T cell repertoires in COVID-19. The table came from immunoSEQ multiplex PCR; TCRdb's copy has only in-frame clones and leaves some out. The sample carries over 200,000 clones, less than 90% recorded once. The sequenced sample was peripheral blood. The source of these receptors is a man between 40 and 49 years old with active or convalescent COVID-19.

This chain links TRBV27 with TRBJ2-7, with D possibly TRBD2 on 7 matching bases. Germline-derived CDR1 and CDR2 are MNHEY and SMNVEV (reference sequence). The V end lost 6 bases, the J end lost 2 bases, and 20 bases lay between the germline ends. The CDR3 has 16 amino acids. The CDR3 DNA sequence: TGTGCCAGCAGCCCATTGGGGGGGCAGTGGGCCTACGAGCAGTACTTC. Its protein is CASSPLGGQWAYEQYF.

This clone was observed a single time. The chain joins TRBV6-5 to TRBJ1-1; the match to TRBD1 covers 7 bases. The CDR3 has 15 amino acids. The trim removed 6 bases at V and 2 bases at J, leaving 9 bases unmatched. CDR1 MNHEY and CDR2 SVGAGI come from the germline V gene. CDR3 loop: CASRVSGTVNTEAFF. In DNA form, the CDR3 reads TGTGCCAGCAGAGTTTCCGGGACAGTCAACACTGAAGCTTTCTTT.

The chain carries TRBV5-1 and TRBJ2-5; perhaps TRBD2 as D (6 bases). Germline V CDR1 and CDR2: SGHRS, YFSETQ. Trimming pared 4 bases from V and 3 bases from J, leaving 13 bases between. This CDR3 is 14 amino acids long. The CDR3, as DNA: TGCGCCAGCAGCCCTCTAGCGTATGAAGAGACCCAGTACTTC. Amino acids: CASSPLAYEETQYF.

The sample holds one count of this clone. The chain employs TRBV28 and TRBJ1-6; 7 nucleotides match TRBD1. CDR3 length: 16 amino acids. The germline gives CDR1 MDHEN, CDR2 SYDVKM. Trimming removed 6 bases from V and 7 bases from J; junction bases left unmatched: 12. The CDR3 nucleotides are TGTGCCAGCAGCTCCTCGTCCTGGGGACAGAATTCACCCCTCCACTTT. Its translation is CASSSSSWGQNSPLHF.

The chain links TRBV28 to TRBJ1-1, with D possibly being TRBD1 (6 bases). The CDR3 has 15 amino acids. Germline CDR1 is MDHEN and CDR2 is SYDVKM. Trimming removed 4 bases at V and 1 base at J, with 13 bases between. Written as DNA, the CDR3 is TGTGCCAGCAGTTACGAACAGGGACGGAACACTGAAGCTTTCTTT. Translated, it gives CASSYEQGRNTEAFF.

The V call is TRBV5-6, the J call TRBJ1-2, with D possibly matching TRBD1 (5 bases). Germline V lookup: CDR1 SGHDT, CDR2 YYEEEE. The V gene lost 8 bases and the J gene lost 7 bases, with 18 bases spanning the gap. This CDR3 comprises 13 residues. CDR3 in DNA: TGTGCCAGTTTCGGAGGGGCCGGAGGTGGCTACACCTTC. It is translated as CASFGGAGGGYTF.

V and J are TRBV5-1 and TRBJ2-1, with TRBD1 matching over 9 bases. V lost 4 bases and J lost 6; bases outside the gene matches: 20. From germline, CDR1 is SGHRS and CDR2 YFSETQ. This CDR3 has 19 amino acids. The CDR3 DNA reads TGCGCCAGCAGCGCCATTACCGGGACAGGGTTAAGTCGTAGCAATGAGCAGTTCTTC. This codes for CASSAITGTGLSRSNEQFF.

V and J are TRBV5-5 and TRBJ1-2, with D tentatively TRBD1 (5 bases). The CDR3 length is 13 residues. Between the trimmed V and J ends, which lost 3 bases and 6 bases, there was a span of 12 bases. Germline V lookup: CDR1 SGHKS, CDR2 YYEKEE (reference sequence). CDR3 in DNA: TGTGCCAGCAGCTCGCAGGGTTTCCATGGCTACACCTTC. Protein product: CASSSQGFHGYTF. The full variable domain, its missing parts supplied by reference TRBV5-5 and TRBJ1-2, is DAGVTQSPTHLIKTRGQQVTLRCSPISGHKSVSWYQQVLGQGPQFIFQYYEKEERGRGNFPDRFSARQFPNYSSELNVNALLLGDSALYLCASSSQGFHGYTFGSGTRLTVV.

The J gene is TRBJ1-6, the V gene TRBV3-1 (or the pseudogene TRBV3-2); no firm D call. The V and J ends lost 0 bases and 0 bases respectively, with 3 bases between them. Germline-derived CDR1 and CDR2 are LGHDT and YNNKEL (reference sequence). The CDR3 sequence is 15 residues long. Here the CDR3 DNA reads TGTGCCAGCAGCCAAGACAGCTCCTATAATTCACCCCTCCACTTT. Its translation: CASSQDSSYNSPLHF.

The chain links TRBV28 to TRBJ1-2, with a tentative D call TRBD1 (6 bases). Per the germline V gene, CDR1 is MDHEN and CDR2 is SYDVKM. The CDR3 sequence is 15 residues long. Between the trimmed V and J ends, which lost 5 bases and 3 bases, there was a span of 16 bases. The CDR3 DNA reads TGTGCCAGCAGTGTCGCAGGGGTTGGTGACTATGGCTACACCTTC. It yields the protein CASSVAGVGDYGYTF.

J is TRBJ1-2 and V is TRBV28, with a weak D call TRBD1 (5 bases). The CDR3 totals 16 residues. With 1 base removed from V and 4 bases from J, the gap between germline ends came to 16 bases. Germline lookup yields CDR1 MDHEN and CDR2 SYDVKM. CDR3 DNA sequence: TGTGCCAGCAGTTTATTTTTGGGGGGTGAGAGCTATGGCTACACCTTC. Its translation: CASSLFLGGESYGYTF.